This TCR beta chain was profiled in a study of beta chain features in type 1 diabetes. Broader study findings: Moderate yet significant TCRB CDR3 shortening was seen in Type 1 diabetes patients in all four CD4+ subsets.

This clone came up a few times. Its target is not known. This CDR3 comprises 14 residues. Germline values: CDR1 MDHEN, CDR2 SYDVKM. Trimming shortened V by 8 bases and J by 4 bases, and 15 bases separated the two germline ends. Reverse transcribing all isolated RNA meant expressed TCRB transcripts were sequenced. Using immunoSEQ multiplex PCR, the repertoire was profiled, and TCRdb retains in-frame clones only, with some absent. The data contain 600,000 or so clones, over 11% of them seen just once; the ten biggest clones take up 0.035% to 0.045%. The TCR sequence derives from a man younger than 30 with type 1 diabetes. Sequences were obtained from naive CD4+ T cells from blood. The V gene is TRBV28, the J gene TRBJ2-1, with unresolved D. CDR3: CASGPGSFYNEQFF. The CDR3 bases are TGTGCCAGCGGCCCGGGCAGCTTTTACAATGAGCAGTTCTTC.